Listed here are 25 T cell receptor beta chains from one sample, sequenced in a study of Graves' ophthalmopathy and Graves' hyperthyroidism (dated by TCRdb to between 2018 and 2020). Sequencing instrument: Illumina HiSeq 2000. For repertoire sequencing, the TCR beta CDR3 regions were amplified from RNA transcripts. HTBI primers and the Qiagen OneStep RT-PCR kit were used in a first-round RT-PCR, which was followed by a second-round multiplex PCR, size selection and purification. TCRdb reworked the public reads: Q25 trimming with fastp, MiXCR clone assembly, productive beta chains retained. For every CDR3 protein sequence, its rows merge into one entry that carries the most common genes and DNA. A total of 650,000 to 800,000 distinct CDR3 sequences appear in this sample, about 40% of them only once. The top ten hold 2.5% to 3.5% of the sample. Sequences were obtained from peripheral blood. These receptors were collected from an adult man with Graves' ophthalmopathy.

This clonotype was counted between two and nine times. This chain uses TRBV27 with TRBJ2-7, with D perhaps matching TRBD1 (5 bases). V gave up 6 bases and J gave up 2 bases, with 8 bases separating them. Germline values: CDR1 MNHEY, CDR2 SMNVEV (reference sequence). This CDR3 is 12 amino acids long. The CDR3 region has the DNA TGTGCCAGCAGGGACAATCCCTACGAGCAGTACTTC. This encodes CASRDNPYEQYF.

This clonotype occurred many times. The chain has TRBV7-9 and TRBJ2-7; 8 nucleotides line up with TRBD2. The ends lost 5 bases at V and 2 bases at J; junction bases unmatched: 8. CDR3 length: 15 residues. Germline V CDR1 and CDR2: SEHNR, FQNEAQ (reference sequence). The CDR3 spells CASSRSTGGPYEQYF. As DNA, the CDR3 is TGTGCCAGCAGCCGTAGCACGGGGGGGCCCTACGAGCAGTACTTC. The whole variable domain, remainder taken from reference TRBV7-9 and TRBJ2-7, is DTGVSQNPRHKITKRGQNVTFRCDPISEHNRLYWYRQTLGQGPEFLTYFQNEAQLEKSRLLSDRFSAERPKGSFSTLEIQRTEQGDSAMYLCASSRSTGGPYEQYFGPGTRLTVT.

V gene TRBV7-2 combines with J gene TRBJ1-5; TRBD1 is a possible D gene (6 bases). CDR1 and CDR2 from the germline V gene are SGHTA and FQGNSA. Trimming pared 6 bases from V and 1 base from J, leaving 13 bases between. The CDR3 extends over 15 amino acids. The CDR3 reads CASSSQGGSNQPQHF. The DNA of the CDR3 is TGTGCCAGCAGTTCACAGGGTGGGAGCAATCAGCCCCAGCATTTT.

This clonotype was observed many times. This chain uses TRBV2 with TRBJ1-2, with 9 bases that match TRBD1. The CDR3 is 14 residues long. Germline V gives CDR1 SNHLY, CDR2 FYNNEI. J gave up 6 bases and V 4 bases, and 6 bases lay outside the gene matches. This chain's CDR3 is CASSAQQGADGYTF. CDR3 DNA: TGTGCCAGCAGTGCGCAACAGGGGGCAGATGGCTACACCTTC. Supplemented by reference TRBV2 and TRBJ1-2, the full variable domain reads EPEVTQTPSHQVTQMGQEVILRCVPISNHLYFYWYRQILGQKVEFLVSFYNNEISEKSEIFDDQFSVERPDGSNFTLKIRSTKLEDSAMYFCASSAQQGADGYTFGSGTRLTVV.

This clonotype came up many times. The chain employs TRBV6-6 and TRBJ1-4, with TRBD1 matching 7 bases. Germline lookup yields CDR1 MNHNY and CDR2 SVGAGI (reference sequence). V lost 5 bases, J lost 3 bases, and 6 bases stayed unmatched. The CDR3 is made up of 15 amino acids. The CDR3 loop is CASSELGQPNEKLFF. The CDR3 coding sequence is TGTGCCAGCAGTGAGTTGGGACAGCCTAATGAAAAACTGTTTTTT.

This clonotype was detected ten times or more. V and J are TRBV7-9 and TRBJ1-3; D is unresolved. CDR1 and CDR2 from the germline V gene are SEHNR and FQNEAQ (reference sequence). The CDR3 is made up of 15 amino acids. V lost 1 base to trimming and J lost 0 bases, with 7 bases between them. In nucleotides, the CDR3 is TGTGCCAGCAGCTTAGACGTGGGCTCTGGAAACACCATATATTTT. This sequence encodes CASSLDVGSGNTIYF.

Of note for this clonotype: Relative to the germline gene, one junction end is altered; a read error may explain this. This rearrangement joins TRBV12-3 or TRBV12-4 to TRBJ1-3, with TRBD1 as a possible D gene (5 bases). CDR3 length: 15 residues. CDR3 DNA: TGTGCCAGCGGTTCCTCCAGGGAGGGTGGAAGCACCATATATTTT. This gives the protein CASGSSREGGSTIYF.

The chain couples TRBV10-3 to TRBJ1-3; a weak D match, TRBD1 (6 bases). V was shortened by 5 bases and J by 10 bases, with 12 bases between the two germline ends. The CDR3 loop spans 12 amino acids. The V gene's germline CDR1 is ENHRY and CDR2 SYGVKD. CDR3 protein: CAISKTGRTIYF. CDR3 sequence (DNA): TGTGCCATCAGTAAAACAGGGCGTACCATATATTTT.

This clonotype was seen many times. The chain has TRBV11-2 and TRBJ1-2; 12 bases align to TRBD1. Germline CDR1 and CDR2: SGHAT and FQNNGV. V gave up 3 bases and J gave up 7 bases; unmatched junction bases: 9. This CDR3 is 16 amino acids long. The CDR3 DNA reads TGTGCCAGCAGCTTTGGTGGGACAGGGGGCGAGGTTGGCTACACCTTC. It encodes CASSFGGTGGEVGYTF.

As regards this clonotype: The germline gene is not matched at one end of the junction; a read error may be the cause. The rearrangement uses TRBV7-9 and TRBJ1-2; D unresolved. Germline lookup yields CDR1 SEHNR and CDR2 FQNEAQ (reference sequence). The CDR3 is 13 amino acids. CDR3 loop: CASSFTSPYGCTF. The CDR3 DNA follows: TGTGCCAGCAGTTTCACATCTCCCTATGGCTGCACCTTC.

A note on this clonotype: At one boundary the junction diverges from the germline segment, which might be a read error. The chain recombines TRBV5-1 with TRBJ2-7; 7 positions match TRBD1. The CDR3 is 13 residues long. Per the germline V gene, CDR1 is SGHRS and CDR2 is YFSETQ. DNA of the CDR3: TGTGCCAGCAGCTTGAGAGGGGGCGTTGAGCAGTACTTC. Residues: CASSLRGGVEQYF.

This clonotype has a handful of counts. This chain uses TRBV5-5 with TRBJ2-7; D gene unclear. The CDR3 has 15 residues. V was cut by 0 bases and J by 4 bases, with 14 bases left in between. CDR1 SGHKS and CDR2 YYEKEE come from the germline V gene (reference sequence). DNA for the CDR3: TGTGCCAGCAGCTTGGGTAGTCGTGAAGAATACGAGCAGTACTTC. As protein: CASSLGSREEYEQYF.

For this clonotype: A much larger clone sits a single nucleotide away, making a read error possible. The J gene is TRBJ1-5, the V gene TRBV12-3 or TRBV12-4; TRBD1 might be the D (6 bases). Trimming removed 1 base from V and 7 bases from J, with 11 bases in between. The CDR3 totals 14 residues. This chain's CDR3 is CASSLGRGLQPQHF. The CDR3 region has the DNA TGTGCCAGCAGTTTAGGGCGGGGGCTGCAGCCCCAGCATTTT.

CDR3 DNA sequence: TGTGCCACCAGTGCAGGGGGGCGCAGCTCTGGGGAGCTGTTTTTT. Translated, it gives CATSAGGRSSGELFF. The chain is built from TRBV24-1 and TRBJ2-2, with D maybe TRBD1 (7 bases). V gave up 5 bases and J gave up 8 bases, with 17 bases separating them. The CDR3 loop spans 15 amino acids. Looked up from germline, CDR1 is KGHDR and CDR2 is SFDVKD.

This clonotype was seen a single time. The chain combines TRBV24-1 with TRBJ2-6; TRBD1 aligns across 7 bases. The CDR3 runs to 16 residues. Losses at the gene ends were 3 bases for V and 4 bases for J; bases not matched to a gene: 5. Per germline, CDR1 KGHDR and CDR2 SFDVKD. The CDR3 DNA reads TGTGCCACCAGTGATACCCTGACAGGGGGGGCCAACGTCCTGACTTTC. Its protein is CATSDTLTGGANVLTF.

V usage is TRBV12-3 or TRBV12-4 and J usage is TRBJ2-7, with no clear D. V was cut by 2 bases and J by 7 bases, with 15 bases left in between. There are 14 residues in the CDR3. The CDR3 region has the DNA TGTGCCAGCAGTTTACGAGGTCGGCAAATAGAGCAGTACTTC. Amino acids: CASSLRGRQIEQYF.

This clonotype was seen a few times. The genes are TRBV7-9 and TRBJ1-5; 11 nucleotides match TRBD1. The junction had 5 bases not matched to a gene; V was cut back by 7 bases and J by 6 bases. This CDR3 has 14 amino acids. Looked up from germline, CDR1 is SEHNR and CDR2 is FQNEAQ (reference sequence). The CDR3 loop reads CASTGTGGSQPQHF. Here the CDR3 DNA reads TGTGCCAGCACCGGGACAGGGGGGAGTCAGCCCCAGCATTTT.

In this sample, this clonotype turned up a few times. The rearrangement links TRBV7-6 to TRBJ2-7; 10 bases are a match to TRBD1. The CDR3 has 15 amino acids. CDR1 is SGHVS and CDR2 is FNYEAQ in the germline V gene. After removal of 5 bases from V and 4 bases from J, the junction contained 8 bases not matched to a gene. The CDR3 DNA sequence: TGTGCCAGCAGCAGGGGGTCGGGACAGGGGTACGAGCAGTACTTC. This encodes CASSRGSGQGYEQYF. The full variable domain, completed using reference TRBV7-6 and TRBJ2-7, is GAGVSQSPRYKVTKRGQDVALRCDPISGHVSLYWYRQALGQGPEFLTYFNYEAQQDKSGLPNDRFSAERPEGSISTLTIQRTEQRDSAMYRCASSRGSGQGYEQYFGPGTRLTVT.

This clonotype was observed a single time. This chain joins TRBV10-3 and TRBJ1-2; weak D call: TRBD1 (6 bases). The V gene lost 5 bases and the J gene lost 6 bases, with 13 bases spanning the gap. Germline assignment: CDR1 ENHRY and CDR2 SYGVKD. The CDR3 is 13 residues long. The chain's CDR3 is CAISKQGLNGYTF. The CDR3 nucleotides are TGTGCCATCAGTAAACAGGGTCTTAATGGCTACACCTTC.

This clonotype was observed a handful of times. The rearrangement uses TRBV19 and TRBJ2-5, with D tentatively TRBD1 (5 bases). This CDR3 is built from 15 residues. CDR1 is LNHDA, CDR2 SQIVND, per germline (reference sequence). With 1 base removed from V and 4 bases from J, the gap between germline ends came to 13 bases. As DNA, the CDR3 is TGTGCCAGTAGTATAGTTGACAGTAGGGGAGAGACCCAGTACTTC. Protein product: CASSIVDSRGETQYF.

This clonotype showed up many times. The chain couples TRBV12-3 or TRBV12-4 to TRBJ1-3; 7 positions agree with TRBD1. Trimming cost V 4 bases and J 0 bases; bases outside gene matches: 6. The CDR3 length is 16 residues. The chain's CDR3 is CASSSGQTYSGNTIYF. The CDR3 DNA reads as TGTGCCAGCAGTTCGGGACAGACATACTCTGGAAACACCATATATTTT.

This clonotype was picked up many times. The V and J genes are TRBV12-3 or TRBV12-4 and TRBJ1-5; TRBD1 matches at 8 bases. V lost 9 bases, J lost 7 bases, and 11 bases stayed unmatched. The CDR3 is 14 amino acids. CDR3 in amino acids: CARPPGQEGQPQHF. Here the CDR3 DNA reads TGTGCCAGGCCACCGGGACAGGAGGGGCAGCCCCAGCATTTT.

There are many counts of this clonotype. The chain employs TRBV2 and TRBJ2-7, with 8 bases identical to TRBD1. Germline V gives CDR1 SNHLY, CDR2 FYNNEI. This CDR3 has 14 residues. The V segment lost 10 bases and the J segment 0 bases; nucleotides outside the gene matches: 8. The CDR3 DNA sequence: TGTGCCACCCGTAGACAGGGGAACTCCTACGAGCAGTACTTC. Translated: CATRRQGNSYEQYF.

This clonotype was counted ten times or more. This sequence joins TRBV10-2 and TRBJ2-7; D ambiguous. This CDR3 is built from 16 residues. V was trimmed by 0 bases and J by 10 bases, leaving 22 bases between them. From germline, CDR1 is WSHSY and CDR2 SAAADI. As DNA, the CDR3 is TGCGCCAGCAGTGAGTCGATCGGTATCGGGTGGAACGGCCAGTACTTC. It is translated as CASSESIGIGWNGQYF.

The chain employs TRBV29-1 and TRBJ1-1; perhaps TRBD1 as D (6 bases). The V gene lost 7 bases and the J gene lost 0 bases, with 12 bases spanning the gap. The CDR3 has 13 amino acids. Germline loops: CDR1 SQVTM, CDR2 ANQGSEA. The CDR3 reads CSGRGGMNTEAFF. In DNA, the CDR3 is TGCAGCGGTCGGGGGGGCATGAACACTGAAGCTTTCTTT.